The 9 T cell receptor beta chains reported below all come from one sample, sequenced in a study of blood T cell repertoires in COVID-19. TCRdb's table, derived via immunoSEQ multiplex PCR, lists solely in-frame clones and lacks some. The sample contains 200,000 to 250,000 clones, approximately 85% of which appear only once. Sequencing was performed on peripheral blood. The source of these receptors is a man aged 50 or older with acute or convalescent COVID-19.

This CDR3 reads CASGLPYRGTGELFF. The CDR3 bases are TGTGCTAGTGGTCTACCCTACAGGGGGACCGGGGAGCTGTTTTTT. The chain recombines TRBV12-5 with TRBJ2-2; 8 nucleotides match TRBD1. The CDR3 totals 15 residues. Germline lookup yields CDR1 LGHNT and CDR2 FRNRAP. Trimming took 5 bases from V and 5 from J; bases not matched to a gene: 7.

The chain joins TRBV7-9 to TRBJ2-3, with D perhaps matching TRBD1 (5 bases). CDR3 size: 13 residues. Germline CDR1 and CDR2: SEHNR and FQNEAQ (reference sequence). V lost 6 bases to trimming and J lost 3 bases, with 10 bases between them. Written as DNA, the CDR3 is TGTGCCAGCAGAAAAGACAGTACAGATACGCAGTATTTT. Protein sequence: CASRKDSTDTQYF.

The CDR3 bases are TGTGCCAGCAGTTCAGGGGCATCAGGGCGCGAGCAGTACTTC. Amino acids: CASSSGASGREQYF. The chain carries TRBV25-1 and TRBJ2-7; a possible D gene is TRBD1 (6 bases). Germline V gives CDR1 MGHDK, CDR2 SYGVNS. V was pared by 5 bases and J by 6 bases, with 17 bases between. The CDR3 sequence is 14 residues long.

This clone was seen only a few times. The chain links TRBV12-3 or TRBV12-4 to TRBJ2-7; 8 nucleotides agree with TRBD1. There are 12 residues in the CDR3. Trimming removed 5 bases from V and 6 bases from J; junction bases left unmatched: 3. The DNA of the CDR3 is TGTGCCAGCAGTACCACAGGGGGCGAGCAGTACTTC. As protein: CASSTTGGEQYF.

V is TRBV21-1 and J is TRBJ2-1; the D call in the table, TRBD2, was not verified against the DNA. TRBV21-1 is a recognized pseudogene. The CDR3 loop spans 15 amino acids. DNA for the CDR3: TGTGCCAGCAGCGAGACCGGAGGCTCCTACAATGAGCAGTTCTTC. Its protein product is CASSETGGSYNEQFF.

CDR3 loop: CASSIRTQPQHF. The CDR3 DNA reads TGTGCCAGTAGTATTAGGACACAGCCCCAGCATTTT. This rearrangement joins TRBV19 to TRBJ1-5; possible D gene TRBD1, 5 bases. Germline V gene sequence: CDR1 LNHDA, CDR2 SQIVND (reference sequence). The CDR3 is 12 amino acids. V shed 3 bases and J shed 7 bases, with 7 bases lying between them.

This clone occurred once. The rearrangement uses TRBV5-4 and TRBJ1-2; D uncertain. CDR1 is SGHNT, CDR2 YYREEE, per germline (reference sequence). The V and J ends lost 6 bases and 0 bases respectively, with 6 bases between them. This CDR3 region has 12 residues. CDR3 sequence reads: CASKSPNYGYTF. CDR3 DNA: TGTGCCAGCAAATCTCCTAACTATGGCTACACCTTC.

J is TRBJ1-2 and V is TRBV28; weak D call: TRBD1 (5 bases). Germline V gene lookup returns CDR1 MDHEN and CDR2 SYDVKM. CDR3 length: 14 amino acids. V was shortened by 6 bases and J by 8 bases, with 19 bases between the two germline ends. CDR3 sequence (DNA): TGTGCCAGCAGATTGGGGCAGCCGACCTGGGGCTACACCTTC. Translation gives CASRLGQPTWGYTF.

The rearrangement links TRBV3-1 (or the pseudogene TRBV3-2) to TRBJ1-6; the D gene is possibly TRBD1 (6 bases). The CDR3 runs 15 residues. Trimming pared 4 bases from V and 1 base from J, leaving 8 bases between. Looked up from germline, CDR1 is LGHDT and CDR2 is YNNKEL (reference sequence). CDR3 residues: CASSLTGSYNSPLHF. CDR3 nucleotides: TGTGCCAGCAGCCTCACAGGGTCCTATAATTCACCCCTCCACTTT.